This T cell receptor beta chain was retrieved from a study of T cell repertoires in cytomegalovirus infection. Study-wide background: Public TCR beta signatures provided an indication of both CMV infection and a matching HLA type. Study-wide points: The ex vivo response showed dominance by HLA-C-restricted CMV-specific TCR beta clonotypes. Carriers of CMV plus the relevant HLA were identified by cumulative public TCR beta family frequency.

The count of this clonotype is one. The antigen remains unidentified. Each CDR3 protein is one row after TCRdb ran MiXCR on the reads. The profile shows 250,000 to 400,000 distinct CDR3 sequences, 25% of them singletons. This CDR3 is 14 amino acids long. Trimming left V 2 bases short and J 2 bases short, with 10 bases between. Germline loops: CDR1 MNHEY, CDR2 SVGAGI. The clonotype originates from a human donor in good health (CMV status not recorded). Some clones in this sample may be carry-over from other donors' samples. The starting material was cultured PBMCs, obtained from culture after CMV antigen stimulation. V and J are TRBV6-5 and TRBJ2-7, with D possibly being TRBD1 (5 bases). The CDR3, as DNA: TGTGCCAGCAGTTACAACTCCAGGGCCTACGAGCAGTACTTC. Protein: CASSYNSRAYEQYF.